These T cell receptor beta chains were read from a single sample in a study of blood T cell repertoires in COVID-19. Here immunoSEQ multiplex PCR was the method, and the copy in TCRdb shows in-frame clones only, minus some. The sample includes some 360,000 clones, 89% of them seen just once. Sequencing used peripheral blood. The origin of the receptors is a woman aged 60-75 years with COVID-19, enrolled during active disease. Each CDR3 is given without its conserved first and last residue.

v_call	j_call	cdr3_aa
TRBV6-5	TRBJ2-7	ASSYSSPLSYEQY
TRBV19	TRBJ1-1	ASSQPGGDPNTEAF
TRBV7-9	TRBJ2-1	ASSPPLTDRVDEQF
TRBV13	TRBJ2-2	ASSPRTINTGELF
TRBV3-1/TRBV3-2	TRBJ1-2	ASSQRQSYGYT
TRBV9	TRBJ2-1	ASSVDRGRFNEQF
TRBV12-5	TRBJ1-1	ASALISGTGNRTF
TRBV7-9	TRBJ1-2	ASSLGQFYGYT
TRBV27	TRBJ1-1	ASSLSGRRDTEAF
TRBV2	TRBJ1-3	ASYSGLDGNTIY
TRBV6-5	TRBJ2-4	ASSPGVLKNIQY
TRBV6-1	TRBJ1-2	ASSKEGLDRVTPNYGYT
TRBV7-3	TRBJ1-2	ASSPDRDYGYT
TRBV18	TRBJ2-7	ASSRAGGGYEQY
TRBV28	TRBJ1-2	ASSLQGILNHGYT
TRBV12-5	TRBJ2-1	ASGQNTGVKQF
TRBV5-1	TRBJ2-5	ASSLGQGETQY
TRBV11-3	TRBJ2-3	ASSRRGSTDTQY
TRBV5-6	TRBJ2-4	ASSLRGAKNIQY
TRBV2	TRBJ2-5	ASSVEGTGKETQY
TRBV29-1	TRBJ2-1	SVEGGGSSYNEQF
TRBV19	TRBJ2-4	ASSIGSGTRSNIQY